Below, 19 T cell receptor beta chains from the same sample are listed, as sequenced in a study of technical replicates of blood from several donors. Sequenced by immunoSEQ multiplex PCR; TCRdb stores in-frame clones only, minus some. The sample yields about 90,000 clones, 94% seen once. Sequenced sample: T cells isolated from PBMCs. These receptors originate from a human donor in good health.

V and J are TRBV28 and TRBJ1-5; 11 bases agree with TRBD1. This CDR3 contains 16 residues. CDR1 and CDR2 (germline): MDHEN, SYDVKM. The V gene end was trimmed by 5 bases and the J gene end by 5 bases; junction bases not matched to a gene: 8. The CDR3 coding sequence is TGTGCCAGCAGTACAGGACAGGGGGCCGGGGATCAGCCCCAGCATTTT. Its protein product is CASSTGQGAGDQPQHF.

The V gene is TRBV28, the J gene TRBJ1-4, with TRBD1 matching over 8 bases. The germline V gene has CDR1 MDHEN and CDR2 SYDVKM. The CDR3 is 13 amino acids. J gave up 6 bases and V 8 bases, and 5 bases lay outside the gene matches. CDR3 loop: CASDRGGDEKLFF. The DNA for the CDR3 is TGTGCCAGCGACAGGGGTGGGGATGAAAAACTGTTTTTT.

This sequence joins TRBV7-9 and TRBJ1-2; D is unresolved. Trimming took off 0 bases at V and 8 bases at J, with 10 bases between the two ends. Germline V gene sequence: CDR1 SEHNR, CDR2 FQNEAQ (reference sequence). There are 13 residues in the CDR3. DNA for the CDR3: TGTGCCAGCAGCTTAGCGTCGGTGCAAGGCTACACCTTC. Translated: CASSLASVQGYTF.

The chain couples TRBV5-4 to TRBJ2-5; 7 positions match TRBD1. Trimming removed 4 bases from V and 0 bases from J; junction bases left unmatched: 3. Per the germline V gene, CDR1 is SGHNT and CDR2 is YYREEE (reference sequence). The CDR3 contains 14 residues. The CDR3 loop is CASSRTGDQETQYF. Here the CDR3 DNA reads TGTGCCAGCAGCCGAACAGGGGACCAAGAGACCCAGTACTTC.

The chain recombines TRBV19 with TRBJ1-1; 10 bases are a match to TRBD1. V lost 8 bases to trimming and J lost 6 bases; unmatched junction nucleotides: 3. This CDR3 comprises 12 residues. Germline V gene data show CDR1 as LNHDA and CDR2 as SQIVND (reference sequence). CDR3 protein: CASGTGDSEAFF. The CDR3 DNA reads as TGTGCCAGTGGGACAGGGGACTCTGAAGCTTTCTTT.

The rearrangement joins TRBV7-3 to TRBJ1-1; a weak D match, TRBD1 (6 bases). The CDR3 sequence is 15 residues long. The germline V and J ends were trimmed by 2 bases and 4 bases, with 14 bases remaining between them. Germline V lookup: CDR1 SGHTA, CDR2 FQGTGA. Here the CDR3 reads CASSLSGGAVTEAFF. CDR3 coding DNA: TGTGCCAGCAGCTTATCGGGGGGCGCGGTCACTGAAGCTTTCTTT.

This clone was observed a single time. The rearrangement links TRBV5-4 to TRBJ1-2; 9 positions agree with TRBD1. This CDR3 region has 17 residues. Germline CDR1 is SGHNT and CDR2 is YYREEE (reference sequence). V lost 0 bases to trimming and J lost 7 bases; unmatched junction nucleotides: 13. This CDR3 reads CASSLALAGTGMSGYTF. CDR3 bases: TGTGCCAGCAGCTTGGCCTTAGCCGGGACAGGGATGAGTGGCTACACCTTC.

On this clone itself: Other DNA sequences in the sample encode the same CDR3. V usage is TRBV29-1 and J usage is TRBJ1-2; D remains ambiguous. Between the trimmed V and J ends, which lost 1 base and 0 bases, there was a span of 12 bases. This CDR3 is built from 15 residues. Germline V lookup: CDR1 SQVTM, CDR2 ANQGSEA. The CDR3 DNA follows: TGCAGCGTTGAAGGTTCGAACGGGGCTAACTATGGCTACACCTTC. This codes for CSVEGSNGANYGYTF.

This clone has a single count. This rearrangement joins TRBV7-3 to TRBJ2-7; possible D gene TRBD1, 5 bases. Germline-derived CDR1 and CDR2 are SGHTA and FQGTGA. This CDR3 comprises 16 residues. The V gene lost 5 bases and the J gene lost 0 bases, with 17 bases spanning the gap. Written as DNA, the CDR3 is TGTGCCAGCAGCCCAGAATCAGGGTTGGCCTCCTACGAGCAGTACTTC. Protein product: CASSPESGLASYEQYF.

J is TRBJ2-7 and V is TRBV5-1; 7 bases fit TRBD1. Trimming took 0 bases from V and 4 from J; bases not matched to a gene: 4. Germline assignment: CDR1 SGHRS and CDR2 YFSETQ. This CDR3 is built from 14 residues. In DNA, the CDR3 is TGCGCCAGCAGCTTGGTAGGGGGCGAATACGAGCAGTACTTC. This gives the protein CASSLVGGEYEQYF.

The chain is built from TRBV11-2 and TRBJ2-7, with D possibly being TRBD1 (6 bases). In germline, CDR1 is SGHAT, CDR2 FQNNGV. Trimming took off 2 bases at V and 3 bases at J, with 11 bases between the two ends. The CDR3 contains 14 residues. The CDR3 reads CASSLPGQHYEQYF. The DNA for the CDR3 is TGTGCCAGCAGCTTACCCGGACAGCACTACGAGCAGTACTTC.

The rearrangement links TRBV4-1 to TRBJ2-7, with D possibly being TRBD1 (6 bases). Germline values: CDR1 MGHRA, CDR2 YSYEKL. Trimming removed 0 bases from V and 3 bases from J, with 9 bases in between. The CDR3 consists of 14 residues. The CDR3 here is CASSQEGGFYEQYF. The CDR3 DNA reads TGCGCCAGCAGCCAAGAAGGGGGTTTCTACGAGCAGTACTTC.

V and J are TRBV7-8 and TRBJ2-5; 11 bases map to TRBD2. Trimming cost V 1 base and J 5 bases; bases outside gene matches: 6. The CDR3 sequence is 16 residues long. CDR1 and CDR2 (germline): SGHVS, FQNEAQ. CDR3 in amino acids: CASSLVVAGGHETQYF. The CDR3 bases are TGTGCCAGCAGCTTAGTGGTAGCGGGGGGGCACGAGACCCAGTACTTC.

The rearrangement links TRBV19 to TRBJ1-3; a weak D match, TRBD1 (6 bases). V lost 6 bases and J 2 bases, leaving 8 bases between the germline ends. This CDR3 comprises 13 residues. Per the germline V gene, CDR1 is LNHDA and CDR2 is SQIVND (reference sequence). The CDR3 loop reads CASSQGTGNTIYF. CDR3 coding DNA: TGTGCCAGTAGCCAGGGGACTGGAAACACCATATATTTT.

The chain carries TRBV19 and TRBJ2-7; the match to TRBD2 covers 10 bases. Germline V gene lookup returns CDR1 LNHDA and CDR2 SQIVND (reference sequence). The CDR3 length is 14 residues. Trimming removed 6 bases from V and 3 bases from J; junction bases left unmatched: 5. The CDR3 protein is CASRSGGGDYEQYF. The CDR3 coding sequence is TGTGCCAGTAGAAGCGGGGGGGGAGACTACGAGCAGTACTTC.

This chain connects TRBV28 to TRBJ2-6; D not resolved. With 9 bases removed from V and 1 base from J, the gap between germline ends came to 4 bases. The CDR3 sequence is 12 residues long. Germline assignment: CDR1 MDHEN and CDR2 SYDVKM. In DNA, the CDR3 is TGTGCCAGTAAATCTGGGGCCAACGTCCTGACTTTC. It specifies CASKSGANVLTF. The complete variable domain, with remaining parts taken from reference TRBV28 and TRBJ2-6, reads DVKVTQSSRYLVKRTGEKVFLECVQDMDHENMFWYRQDPGLGLRLIYFSYDVKMKEKGDIPEGYSVSREKKERFSLILESASTNQTSMYLCASKSGANVLTFGAGSRLTVL.

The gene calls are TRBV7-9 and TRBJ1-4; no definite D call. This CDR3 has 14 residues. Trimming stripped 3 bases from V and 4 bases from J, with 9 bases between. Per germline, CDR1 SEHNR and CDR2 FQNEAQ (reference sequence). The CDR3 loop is CASSFPGINEKLFF. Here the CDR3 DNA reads TGTGCCAGCAGCTTTCCGGGGATTAATGAAAAACTGTTTTTT.

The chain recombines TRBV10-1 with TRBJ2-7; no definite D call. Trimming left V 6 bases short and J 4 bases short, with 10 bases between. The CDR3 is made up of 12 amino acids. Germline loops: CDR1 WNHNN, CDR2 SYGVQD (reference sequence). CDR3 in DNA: TGCGCCAGCAGCGATCCGGGTTACGAGCAGTACTTC. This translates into CASSDPGYEQYF.

The CDR3 DNA sequence: TGTGCCAGCAGTGATTTCACCAGGGGGCCTGAAAAACTGTTTTTT. Residues: CASSDFTRGPEKLFF. The chain recombines TRBV25-1 with TRBJ1-4; 8 nucleotides line up with TRBD1. This CDR3 has 15 residues. Germline CDR1 MGHDK, CDR2 SYGVNS. Unmatched junction bases numbered 7, after V lost 3 bases and J lost 7 bases.